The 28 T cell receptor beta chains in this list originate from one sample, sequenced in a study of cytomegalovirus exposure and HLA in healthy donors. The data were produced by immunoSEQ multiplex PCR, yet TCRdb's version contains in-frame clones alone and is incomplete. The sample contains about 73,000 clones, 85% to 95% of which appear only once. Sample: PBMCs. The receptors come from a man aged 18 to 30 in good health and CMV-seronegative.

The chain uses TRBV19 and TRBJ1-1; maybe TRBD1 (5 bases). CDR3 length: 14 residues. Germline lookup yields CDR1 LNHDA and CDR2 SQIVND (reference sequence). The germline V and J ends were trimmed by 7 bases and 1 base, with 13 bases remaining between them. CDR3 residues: CASNGAGGNTEAFF. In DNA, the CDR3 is TGTGCCAGTAACGGGGCCGGGGGGAACACTGAAGCTTTCTTT.

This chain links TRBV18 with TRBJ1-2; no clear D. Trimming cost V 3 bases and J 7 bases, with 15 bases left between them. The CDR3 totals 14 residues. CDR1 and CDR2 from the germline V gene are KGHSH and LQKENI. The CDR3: CASSPYGGGGGYTF. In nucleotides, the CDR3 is TGTGCCAGCTCACCCTATGGAGGAGGAGGTGGCTACACCTTC.

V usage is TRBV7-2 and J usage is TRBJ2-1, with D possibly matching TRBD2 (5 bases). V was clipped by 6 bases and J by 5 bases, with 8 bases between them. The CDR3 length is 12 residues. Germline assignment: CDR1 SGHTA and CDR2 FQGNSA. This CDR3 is CASSQRNNEQFF. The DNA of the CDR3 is TGTGCCAGCAGTCAGCGGAACAATGAGCAGTTCTTC.

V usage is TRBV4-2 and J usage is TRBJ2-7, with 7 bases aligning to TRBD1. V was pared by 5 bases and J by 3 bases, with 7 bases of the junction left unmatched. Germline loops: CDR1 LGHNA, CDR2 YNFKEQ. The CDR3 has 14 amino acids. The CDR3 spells CASSYGTDSYEQYF. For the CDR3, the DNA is TGTGCCAGCAGCTACGGGACAGATAGCTACGAGCAGTACTTC.

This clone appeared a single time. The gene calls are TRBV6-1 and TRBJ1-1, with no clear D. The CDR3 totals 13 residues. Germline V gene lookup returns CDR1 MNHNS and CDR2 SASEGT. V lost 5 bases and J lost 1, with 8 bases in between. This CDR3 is CASSLRGNTEAFF. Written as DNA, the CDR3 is TGTGCCAGCAGTCTACGGGGGAACACTGAAGCTTTCTTT.

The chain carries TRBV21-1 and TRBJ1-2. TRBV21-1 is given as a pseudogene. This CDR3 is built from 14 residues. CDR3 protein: CASSKANRDYGYTF. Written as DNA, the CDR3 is TGTGCCAGCAGCAAAGCGAACCGGGACTATGGCTACACCTTC.

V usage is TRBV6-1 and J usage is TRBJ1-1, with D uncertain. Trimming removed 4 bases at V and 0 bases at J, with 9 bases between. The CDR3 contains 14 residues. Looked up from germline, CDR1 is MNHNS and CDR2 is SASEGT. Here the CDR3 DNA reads TGTGCCAGCAGTGCTCGGCAGGTGAACACTGAAGCTTTCTTT. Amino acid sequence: CASSARQVNTEAFF.

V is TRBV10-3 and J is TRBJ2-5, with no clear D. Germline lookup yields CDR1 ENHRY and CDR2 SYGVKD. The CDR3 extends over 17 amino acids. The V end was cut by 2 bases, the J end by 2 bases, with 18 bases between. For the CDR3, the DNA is TGTGCCATCAGTGAGGATGTGGTTGGCCTTTCTCAAGAGACCCAGTACTTC. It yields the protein CAISEDVVGLSQETQYF.

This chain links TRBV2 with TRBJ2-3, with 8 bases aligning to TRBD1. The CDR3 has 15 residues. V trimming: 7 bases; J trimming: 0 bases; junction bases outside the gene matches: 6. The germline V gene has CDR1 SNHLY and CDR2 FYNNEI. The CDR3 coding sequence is TGTGCCAGCACTGGACAGGGTCTGAGCACAGATACGCAGTATTTT. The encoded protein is CASTGQGLSTDTQYF. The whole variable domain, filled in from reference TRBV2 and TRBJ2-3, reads EPEVTQTPSHQVTQMGQEVILRCVPISNHLYFYWYRQILGQKVEFLVSFYNNEISEKSEIFDDQFSVERPDGSNFTLKIRSTKLEDSAMYFCASTGQGLSTDTQYFGPGTRLTVL.

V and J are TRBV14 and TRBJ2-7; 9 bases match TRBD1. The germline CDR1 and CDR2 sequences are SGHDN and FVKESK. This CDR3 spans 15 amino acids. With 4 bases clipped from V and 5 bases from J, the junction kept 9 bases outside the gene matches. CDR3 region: CASSRQGQGFNEQYF. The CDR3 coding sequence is TGTGCCAGCAGCCGCCAAGGACAGGGGTTCAACGAGCAGTACTTC.

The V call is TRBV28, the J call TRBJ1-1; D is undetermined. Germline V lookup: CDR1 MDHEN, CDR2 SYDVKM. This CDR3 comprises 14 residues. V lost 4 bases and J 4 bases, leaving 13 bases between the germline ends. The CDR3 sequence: CASSWSTGGTEAFF. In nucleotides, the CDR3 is TGTGCCAGCAGTTGGAGCACGGGTGGCACTGAAGCTTTCTTT.

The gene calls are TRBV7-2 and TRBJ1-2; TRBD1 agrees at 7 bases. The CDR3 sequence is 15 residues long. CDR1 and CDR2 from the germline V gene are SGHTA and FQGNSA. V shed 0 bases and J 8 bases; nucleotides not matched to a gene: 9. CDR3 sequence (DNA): TGTGCCAGCAGCTTAGCCGAAGACAGGGTATTGGGCTACACCTTC. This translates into CASSLAEDRVLGYTF.

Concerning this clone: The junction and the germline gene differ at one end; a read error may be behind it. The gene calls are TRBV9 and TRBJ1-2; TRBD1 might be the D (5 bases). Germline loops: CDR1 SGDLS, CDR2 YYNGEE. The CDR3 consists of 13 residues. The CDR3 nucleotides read TGTGCCAGCAACGTAGGGGACTACACTGGCTACACCTTC. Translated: CASNVGDYTGYTF.

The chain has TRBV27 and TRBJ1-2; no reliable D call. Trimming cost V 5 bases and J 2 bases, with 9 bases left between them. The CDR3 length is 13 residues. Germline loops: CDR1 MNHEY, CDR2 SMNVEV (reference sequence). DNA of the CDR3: TGTGCCAGCAGTATAACGGGGAACTATGGCTACACCTTC. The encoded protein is CASSITGNYGYTF.

The CDR3 region is CATGQGSYEQYF. DNA of the CDR3: TGTGCCACGGGACAGGGAAGCTACGAGCAGTACTTC. The V gene is TRBV2, the J gene TRBJ2-7; 9 bases align to TRBD1. This CDR3 has 12 amino acids. Germline trimming cut 10 bases from V and 3 bases from J; bases unmatched to any gene: 4. The V gene's germline CDR1 is SNHLY and CDR2 FYNNEI.

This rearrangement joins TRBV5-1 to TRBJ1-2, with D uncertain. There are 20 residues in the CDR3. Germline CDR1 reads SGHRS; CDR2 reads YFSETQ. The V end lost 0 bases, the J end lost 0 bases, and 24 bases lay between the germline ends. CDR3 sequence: CASSLVPLQTLESTNYGYTF. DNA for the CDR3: TGCGCCAGCAGCTTGGTTCCCTTACAGACCCTCGAAAGTACTAACTATGGCTACACCTTC.

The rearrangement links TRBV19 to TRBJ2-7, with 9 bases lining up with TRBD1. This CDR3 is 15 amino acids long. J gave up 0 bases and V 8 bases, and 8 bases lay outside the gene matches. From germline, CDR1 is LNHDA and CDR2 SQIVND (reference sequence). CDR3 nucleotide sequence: TGTGCCAGTTCACAACAGGGGGCCCTCTCCTACGAGCAGTACTTC. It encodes CASSQQGALSYEQYF. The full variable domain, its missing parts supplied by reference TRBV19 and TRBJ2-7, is DGGITQSPKYLFRKEGQNVTLSCEQNLNHDAMYWYRQDPGQGLRLIYYSQIVNDFQKGDIAEGYSVSREKKESFPLTVTSAQKNPTAFYLCASSQQGALSYEQYFGPGTRLTVT.

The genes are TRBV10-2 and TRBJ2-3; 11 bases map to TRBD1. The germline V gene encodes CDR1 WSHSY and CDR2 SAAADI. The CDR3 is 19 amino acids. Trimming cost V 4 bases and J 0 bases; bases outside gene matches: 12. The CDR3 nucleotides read TGCGCCAGCAGTGGGACCGGGACAGGGGGATTTTCTAGCACAGATACGCAGTATTTT. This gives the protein CASSGTGTGGFSSTDTQYF.

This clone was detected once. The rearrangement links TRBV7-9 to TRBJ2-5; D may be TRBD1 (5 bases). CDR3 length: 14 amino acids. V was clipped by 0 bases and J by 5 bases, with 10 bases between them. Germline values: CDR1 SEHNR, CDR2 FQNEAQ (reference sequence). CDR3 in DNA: TGTGCCAGCAGCTTAGCTGGCAGGGCGGAGACCCAGTACTTC. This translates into CASSLAGRAETQYF.

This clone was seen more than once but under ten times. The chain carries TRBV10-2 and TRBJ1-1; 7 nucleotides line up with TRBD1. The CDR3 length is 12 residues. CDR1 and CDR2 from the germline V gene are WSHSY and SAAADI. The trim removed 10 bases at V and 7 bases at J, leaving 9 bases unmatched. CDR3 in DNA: TGCGCCACCCTTGACAGGGCGGGTGAAGCTTTCTTT. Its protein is CATLDRAGEAFF.

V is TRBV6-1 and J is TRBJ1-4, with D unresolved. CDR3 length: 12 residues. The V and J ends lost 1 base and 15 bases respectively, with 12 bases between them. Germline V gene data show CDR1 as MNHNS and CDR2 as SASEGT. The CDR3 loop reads CASSEEWVSLFF. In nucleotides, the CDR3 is TGTGCCAGCAGTGAAGAGTGGGTTAGCTTGTTTTTT.

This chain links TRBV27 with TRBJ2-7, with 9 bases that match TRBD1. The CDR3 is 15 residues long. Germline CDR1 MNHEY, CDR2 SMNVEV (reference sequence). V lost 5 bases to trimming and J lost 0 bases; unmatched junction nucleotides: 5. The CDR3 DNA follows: TGTGCCAGCAGTAGCGGGACAGGGATCTCCTACGAGCAGTACTTC. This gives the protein CASSSGTGISYEQYF.

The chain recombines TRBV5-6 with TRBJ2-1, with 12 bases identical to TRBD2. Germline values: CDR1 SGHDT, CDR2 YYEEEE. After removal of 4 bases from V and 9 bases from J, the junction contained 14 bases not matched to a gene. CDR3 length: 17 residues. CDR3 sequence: CASSLGLAGGPVTEQFF. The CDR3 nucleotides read TGTGCCAGCAGCCTTGGGCTAGCGGGGGGGCCTGTAACTGAGCAGTTCTTC.

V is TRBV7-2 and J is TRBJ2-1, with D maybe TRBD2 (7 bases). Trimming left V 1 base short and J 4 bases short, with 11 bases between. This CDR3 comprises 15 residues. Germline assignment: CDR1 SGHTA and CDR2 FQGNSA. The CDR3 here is CASSLGGGPYNEQFF. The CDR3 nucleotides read TGTGCCAGCAGCTTAGGGGGGGGCCCTTACAATGAGCAGTTCTTC.

CDR3 in DNA: TGCGCCAGCAGCCAAGATCTTTTAGCGGAAAACACTGAAGCTTTCTTT. Residues: CASSQDLLAENTEAFF. This chain connects TRBV4-3 to TRBJ1-1; D unresolved. Germline assignment: CDR1 LGHNA and CDR2 YSLEER. Trimming left V 0 bases short and J 2 bases short, with 13 bases between. CDR3 length: 16 amino acids.

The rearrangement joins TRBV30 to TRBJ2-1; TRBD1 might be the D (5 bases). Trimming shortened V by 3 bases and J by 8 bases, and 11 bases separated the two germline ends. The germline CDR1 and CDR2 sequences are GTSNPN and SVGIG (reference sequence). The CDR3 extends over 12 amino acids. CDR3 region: CAWRPLRDEQFF. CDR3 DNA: TGTGCCTGGAGGCCCCTCAGGGATGAGCAGTTCTTC.

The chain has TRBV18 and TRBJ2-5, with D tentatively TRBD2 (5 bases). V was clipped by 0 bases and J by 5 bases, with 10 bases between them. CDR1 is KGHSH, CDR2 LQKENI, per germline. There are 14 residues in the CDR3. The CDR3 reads CASSPPRDRETQYF. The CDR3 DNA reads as TGTGCCAGCTCACCACCTCGGGATCGGGAGACCCAGTACTTC.

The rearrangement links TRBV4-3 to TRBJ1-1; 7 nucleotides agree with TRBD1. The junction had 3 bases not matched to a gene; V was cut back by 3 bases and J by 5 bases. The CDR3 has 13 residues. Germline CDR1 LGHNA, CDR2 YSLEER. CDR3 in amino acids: CASSQTGKTEAFF. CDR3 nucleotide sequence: TGCGCCAGCAGCCAGACAGGGAAGACTGAAGCTTTCTTT.